This paragraph covers one T cell receptor (beta chain) sequence. Its antigen is undetermined. The data derive from a study of cytomegalovirus exposure and HLA in healthy donors. As for the study in general: T cells numbering about 179 million yielded 95 million to 140 million unique TCR beta sequences in an earlier analysis. Study-level points and caveats: Roughly uniform sequencing depth across donors was assumed, possibly incorrectly. Beyond CMV serostatus, there was no information to go on about immune exposure. Reportedly, fewer N-insertions than the roughly 700-donor mean appeared in an Asian-associated ancestry cluster in a later analysis.

The CDR3 covers 14 residues. Per germline, CDR1 SGHRS and CDR2 YFSETQ. Trimming stripped 2 bases from V and 4 bases from J, with 13 bases between. Primers for the PCR totalled 60 Vbeta and 13 Jbeta. Libraries were prepared by immunoSEQ multiplex PCR; TCRdb keeps only in-frame clonotypes and omits some of them. The sample lists under 95,000 clones; over 60% were seen once. The sequence was collected from a male donor in good health and CMV-seronegative. Source material: PBMCs. The chain has TRBV5-1 and TRBJ2-7, with a possible D match to TRBD1 (5 bases). The CDR3 nucleotides read TGCGCCAGCAGCTTAACAGGAGACCGTTACGAGCAGTACTTC. Its protein is CASSLTGDRYEQYF.